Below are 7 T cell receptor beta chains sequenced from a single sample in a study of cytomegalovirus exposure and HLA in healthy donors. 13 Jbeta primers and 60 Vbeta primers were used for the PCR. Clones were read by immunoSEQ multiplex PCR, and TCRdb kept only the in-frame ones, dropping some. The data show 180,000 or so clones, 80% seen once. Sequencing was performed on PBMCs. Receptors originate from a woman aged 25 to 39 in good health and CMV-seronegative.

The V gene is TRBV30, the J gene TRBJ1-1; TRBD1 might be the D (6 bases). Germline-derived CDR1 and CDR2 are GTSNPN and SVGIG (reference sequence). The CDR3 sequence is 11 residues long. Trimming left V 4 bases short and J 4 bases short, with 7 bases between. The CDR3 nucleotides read TGTGCCTGGAAACAGGGCACTGAAGCTTTCTTT. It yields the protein CAWKQGTEAFF. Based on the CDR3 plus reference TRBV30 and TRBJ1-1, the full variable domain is SQTIHQWPATLVQPVGSPLSLECTVEGTSNPNLYWYRQAAGRGLQLLFYSVGIGQISSEVPQNLSASRPQDRQFILSSKKLLLSDSGFYLCAWKQGTEAFFGQGTRLTVV.

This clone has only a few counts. The CDR3 sequence: CASSPQPYEQYF. In DNA form, the CDR3 reads TGTGCCAGCTCACCACAGCCCTACGAGCAGTACTTC. This chain uses TRBV18 with TRBJ2-7; D ambiguous. The V gene lost 1 base and the J gene lost 2 bases, with 3 bases spanning the gap. The CDR3 sequence is 12 residues long. The germline gives CDR1 KGHSH, CDR2 LQKENI.

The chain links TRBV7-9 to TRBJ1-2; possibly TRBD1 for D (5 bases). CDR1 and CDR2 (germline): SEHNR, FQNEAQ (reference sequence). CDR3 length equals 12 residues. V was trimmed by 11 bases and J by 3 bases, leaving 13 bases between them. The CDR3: CASQGIDYGYTF. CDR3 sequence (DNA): TGTGCCTCGCAGGGAATTGACTATGGCTACACCTTC.

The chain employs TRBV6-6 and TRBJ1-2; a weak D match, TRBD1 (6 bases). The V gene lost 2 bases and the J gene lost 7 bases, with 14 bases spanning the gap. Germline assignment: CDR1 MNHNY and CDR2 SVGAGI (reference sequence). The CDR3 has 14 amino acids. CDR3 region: CASSYVGAGFGYTF. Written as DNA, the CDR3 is TGTGCCAGCAGTTACGTGGGGGCTGGTTTTGGCTACACCTTC.

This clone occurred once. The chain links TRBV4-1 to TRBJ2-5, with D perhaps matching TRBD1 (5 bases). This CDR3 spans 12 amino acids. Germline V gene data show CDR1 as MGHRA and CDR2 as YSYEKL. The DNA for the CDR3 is TGCGTCAGACAGCCCGAACAAGAGACCCAGTACTTC. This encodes CVRQPEQETQYF.

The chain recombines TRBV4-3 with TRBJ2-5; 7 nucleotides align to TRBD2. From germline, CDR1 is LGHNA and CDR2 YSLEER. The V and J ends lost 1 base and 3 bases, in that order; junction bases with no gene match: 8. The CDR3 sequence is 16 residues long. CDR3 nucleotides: TGCGCCAGCAGCCAAGGGAGCGGGATTAATAAAGAGACCCAGTACTTC. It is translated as CASSQGSGINKETQYF.

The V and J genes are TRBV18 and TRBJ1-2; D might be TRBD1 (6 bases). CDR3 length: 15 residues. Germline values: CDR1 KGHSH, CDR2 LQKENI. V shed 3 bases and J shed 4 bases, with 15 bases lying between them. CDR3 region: CASSPVRGATYGYTF. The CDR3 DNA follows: TGTGCCAGCTCACCGGTTCGGGGGGCAACCTATGGCTACACCTTC.